The 16 T cell receptor beta chains presented below share a single source sample, sequenced in a study of cytomegalovirus exposure and HLA in healthy donors. Generated by immunoSEQ multiplex PCR, the TCRdb table keeps only in-frame clones and is missing some. Of about 110,000 clones in the sample, roughly 90% were seen once. The source material was PBMCs. The receptors stem from a woman aged 25 to 39 in good health and CMV-seropositive.

The genes are TRBV4-2 and TRBJ2-7; 9 bases are a match to TRBD2. Germline CDR1 LGHNA, CDR2 YNFKEQ. Trimming at V came to 1 base and at J to 7 bases, leaving 14 bases not matched to a gene. The CDR3 extends over 17 amino acids. CDR3 residues: CASSQAASGEGSEEQYF. CDR3 in DNA: TGTGCCAGCAGCCAAGCAGCTAGCGGGGAGGGGTCGGAAGAGCAGTACTTC.

V gene TRBV15 combines with J gene TRBJ2-1, with 9 bases fitting TRBD2. CDR1 is LNHNV, CDR2 YYDKDF, per germline (reference sequence). V shed 2 bases, J shed 5 bases, and the junction held 1 base outside the gene matches. CDR3 length: 14 residues. CDR3 in amino acids: CATSRLAGHNEQFF. The CDR3 nucleotides are TGTGCCACCAGCAGACTAGCGGGACACAATGAGCAGTTCTTC.

V usage is TRBV5-4 and J usage is TRBJ2-1; perhaps TRBD1 as D (6 bases). Germline V CDR1 and CDR2: SGHNT, YYREEE (reference sequence). The CDR3 consists of 15 residues. V lost 4 bases to trimming and J lost 2 bases, with 13 bases between them. This CDR3 is CASSPDSLTYNEQFF. The CDR3, as DNA: TGTGCCAGCAGCCCGGACAGCCTCACCTACAATGAGCAGTTCTTC.

The chain carries TRBV14 and TRBJ1-2; D is unresolved. The CDR3 totals 13 residues. Germline V gene lookup returns CDR1 SGHDN and CDR2 FVKESK. Trimming took off 1 base at V and 2 bases at J, with 5 bases between the two ends. This CDR3 is CASSQGANYGYTF. Written as DNA, the CDR3 is TGTGCCAGCAGCCAAGGGGCAAACTATGGCTACACCTTC. The full variable domain, completed using reference TRBV14 and TRBJ1-2, is EAGVTQFPSHSVIEKGQTVTLRCDPISGHDNLYWYRRVMGKEIKFLLHFVKESKQDESGMPNNRFLAERTGGTYSTLKVQPAELEDSGVYFCASSQGANYGYTFGSGTRLTVV.

The chain joins TRBV2 to TRBJ2-3; 10 bases align to TRBD2. CDR1 is SNHLY, CDR2 FYNNEI, per germline. The CDR3 totals 15 residues. The V segment lost 4 bases and the J segment 1 base; nucleotides outside the gene matches: 2. The CDR3, as DNA: TGTGCCAGCAGTGGAGGACTAGCGGGCACAGATACGCAGTATTTT. Residues: CASSGGLAGTDTQYF.

The rearrangement uses TRBV30 and TRBJ1-1; possible D gene TRBD1, 6 bases. The V gene's germline CDR1 is GTSNPN and CDR2 SVGIG (reference sequence). There are 13 residues in the CDR3. The V gene lost 6 bases and the J gene lost 0 bases, with 11 bases spanning the gap. CDR3 nucleotides: TGTGCCTGTAACAGGGAGATGAACACTGAAGCTTTCTTT. This codes for CACNREMNTEAFF.

The genes are TRBV9 and TRBJ2-1; 11 bases fit TRBD2. This CDR3 has 18 amino acids. Germline CDR1 and CDR2: SGDLS and YYNGEE. After removal of 0 bases from V and 4 bases from J, the junction contained 9 bases not matched to a gene. CDR3 nucleotides: TGTGCCAGCAGCGTAGATGCTGGTAGCGGGGGGGCTTACAATGAGCAGTTCTTC. It is translated as CASSVDAGSGGAYNEQFF.

V is TRBV7-2 and J is TRBJ1-2, with D possibly TRBD1 on 6 matching bases. The CDR3 has 16 amino acids. Per the germline V gene, CDR1 is SGHTA and CDR2 is FQGNSA. V was trimmed by 3 bases and J by 4 bases, leaving 18 bases between them. CDR3 residues: CASSFTAGQRTYGYTF. CDR3 in DNA: TGTGCCAGCAGCTTCACCGCAGGACAGAGAACCTATGGCTACACCTTC. The variable domain in full, completed from reference TRBV7-2 and TRBJ1-2, reads GAGVSQSPSNKVTEKGKDVELRCDPISGHTALYWYRQSLGQGLEFLIYFQGNSAPDKSGLPSDRFSAERTGGSVSTLTIQRTQQEDSAVYLCASSFTAGQRTYGYTFGSGTRLTVV.

This chain joins TRBV4-2 and TRBJ2-5; 13 bases map to TRBD2. The V gene's germline CDR1 is LGHNA and CDR2 YNFKEQ. The V gene end was trimmed by 0 bases and the J gene end by 5 bases; junction bases not matched to a gene: 3. CDR3 length: 16 amino acids. CDR3 residues: CASSQDGLAGVETQYF. The CDR3 DNA reads as TGTGCCAGCAGCCAAGATGGACTAGCGGGGGTGGAGACCCAGTACTTC.

The chain uses TRBV2 and TRBJ2-1; the D gene is possibly TRBD2 (5 bases). Per germline, CDR1 SNHLY and CDR2 FYNNEI. The CDR3 consists of 12 residues. The ends were cut back, 4 bases at V and 10 bases at J, with 11 bases in the middle. The CDR3 is CASSADWYEQFF. The DNA for the CDR3 is TGTGCCAGCAGTGCGGACTGGTACGAGCAGTTCTTC.

The J gene is TRBJ1-2, the V gene TRBV4-1; D unresolved. The CDR3 has 11 residues. CDR1 and CDR2 from the germline V gene are MGHRA and YSYEKL. V lost 8 bases and J lost 6, with 10 bases in between. The DNA of the CDR3 is TGCGCCAGCGGAGCGAGAGATGGCTACACCTTC. Translated: CASGARDGYTF.

The chain recombines TRBV4-3 with TRBJ2-2; 8 bases are a match to TRBD2. V shed 3 bases and J 4 bases; nucleotides not matched to a gene: 7. The CDR3 consists of 16 residues. Germline-derived CDR1 and CDR2 are LGHNA and YSLEER. The CDR3 reads CASSQDLAGGTGELFF. Written as DNA, the CDR3 is TGCGCCAGCAGCCAGGATCTAGCGGGCGGCACCGGGGAGCTGTTTTTT.

The CDR3: CASRRTSSSHEQFF. CDR3 nucleotide sequence: TGTGCCAGCAGGCGGACTAGCTCTTCCCATGAGCAGTTCTTC. The V and J genes are TRBV6-5 and TRBJ2-1; 8 positions match TRBD2. Losses at the gene ends were 6 bases for V and 8 bases for J; bases not matched to a gene: 9. CDR3 length: 14 amino acids. CDR1 and CDR2 from the germline V gene are MNHEY and SVGAGI.

The chain is built from TRBV27 and TRBJ1-6; D possibly corresponds to TRBD1 (6 bases). This CDR3 comprises 12 residues. V lost 4 bases and J 8 bases, leaving 6 bases between the germline ends. CDR1 is MNHEY, CDR2 SMNVEV, per germline (reference sequence). For the CDR3, the DNA is TGTGCCAGCAGTTACAGGGATTCACCCCTCCACTTT. Translating it yields CASSYRDSPLHF.

The V and J genes are TRBV7-9 and TRBJ2-7; 10 bases map to TRBD1. CDR1 is SEHNR and CDR2 is FQNEAQ in the germline V gene (reference sequence). Trimming took 5 bases from V and 2 from J; bases not matched to a gene: 3. The CDR3 runs 14 residues. CDR3 nucleotides: TGTGCCAGCAGCAAGGACAGGGGGGCCTACGAGCAGTACTTC. Protein: CASSKDRGAYEQYF.

The gene calls are TRBV18 and TRBJ2-1; D gene unclear. There are 13 residues in the CDR3. From germline, CDR1 is KGHSH and CDR2 LQKENI. Trimming took 3 bases from V and 9 from J, leaving 12 bases between them. For the CDR3, the DNA is TGTGCCAGCTCACCTTCTACCAACAGTGAGCAGTTCTTC. Its translation is CASSPSTNSEQFF.